The next 26 T cell receptor delta chains were all read from a single sample in a study of gamma delta lymphoproliferative disorders and STAT genes. TCRdb redid the clone calls on the multiplex PCR reads with CATT. The sample shows some 4,100 delta-chain clones, less than 1.2% of them seen only once. The receptor sequences were amplified from genomic DNA of peripheral blood mononuclear cells. The sample consisted of blood. These receptors were collected from a human donor in good health.

This clone occurred a few times. It is likely a read error: a sequence one base away is far more abundant. Other nucleotide sequences from this sample produce the same CDR3. The chain recombines TRDV3 with TRDJ1; TRDD2 or TRDD3 may be the D gene (5 bases each). This CDR3 is built from 14 residues. In germline, CDR1 is TVYSNPD, CDR2 GDNSRS (reference sequence). CDR3 in amino acids: CAFRSLPGGDKLIF. CDR3 DNA: TGTGCCTTTAGATCCCTACCGGGGGGCGATAAACTTATCTTT.

Of note for this clone: It is likely a read error: a sequence one base away is far more abundant. This chain uses TRDV2 with TRDJ1; D remains ambiguous. This CDR3 has 14 amino acids. Germline V CDR1 and CDR2: GEAIGNYY, EKD. This chain's CDR3 is CACDTLMNTDKFIF. CDR3 sequence (DNA): TGTGCCTGTGACACTCTGATGAACACCGATAAATTCATCTTT.

By proportion, this clone is large (0.1 to 1%). Other DNA variants within this sample encode the same CDR3. The chain uses TRDV2 and TRDJ1, with 13 nucleotides matching TRDD3. CDR3 length: 17 amino acids. The germline V gene has CDR1 GEAIGNYY and CDR2 EKD. Unmatched junction bases numbered 8, after V lost 3 bases and J lost 2 bases. Written as DNA, the CDR3 is TGTGCCTGTGACTCGCTACTGGGGGATACGAGTACCGATAAACTCATCTTT. It codes for CACDSLLGDTSTDKLIF.

As for this clone: TCRdb's protein, taken from a much larger clone, differs from this DNA's translation at residue 5, likely owing to a read error; the protein displayed comes from the DNA. The J gene is TRDJ1, the V gene TRDV1; 11 nucleotides agree with TRDD3. CDR1 is TSWWSYY and CDR2 is QGS in the germline V gene. The CDR3 spans 21 residues. The CDR3 nucleotides read TGTGCTCTTGGGAAACTATCCCCTTACTGGGGGATAGCCTCGTACACCGATAAACTCATCTTT. It specifies CALGKLSPYWGIASYTDKLIF.

This clone was picked up a small number of times. A far larger clone differs by one base, so this is likely a read error. Other DNA sequences in this specimen translate into the identical CDR3. The chain couples TRDV1 to TRDJ1, with 13 nucleotides matching TRDD3. CDR1 and CDR2 (germline): TSWWSYY, QGS. CDR3 size: 22 residues. The CDR3 sequence: CALGEPPPFPFTGGYGRDKLIF. The CDR3 bases are TGTGCTCTTGGCGAACCCCCCCCCTTCCCGTTTACTGGGGGATACGGCAGAGATAAACTCATCTTT.

By share, this clone counts as large. The same CDR3 can be traced to other DNA sequences in this sample. The chain links TRDV2 to TRDJ1, with 13 bases aligning to TRDD3. Germline V gene lookup returns CDR1 GEAIGNYY and CDR2 EKD. Losses at the gene ends were 8 bases for V and 0 bases for J; bases not matched to a gene: 20. CDR3 length equals 20 residues. The CDR3 sequence: CASYSLGDTRRRYDTDKLIF. The CDR3 DNA reads as TGTGCCTCCTACTCACTGGGGGATACGCGTCGTAGATATGACACCGATAAACTCATCTTT.

This clone occurred a few times. TCRdb records a much larger clone's protein for this DNA, with a difference at residue 5 that likely arises from a read error; the protein given is the translation of the DNA. The chain has TRDV2 and TRDJ1; 11 bases are shared with TRDD3. The CDR3 sequence is 16 residues long. From germline, CDR1 is GEAIGNYY and CDR2 EKD. The ends lost 4 bases at V and 0 bases at J; junction bases unmatched: 6. The CDR3 loop is CACEVMGDTDTDKLIF. In nucleotides, the CDR3 is TGTGCCTGTGAAGTCATGGGGGATACGGACACCGATAAACTCATCTTT.

Only a few counts were recorded for this clone. The protein held in TCRdb is that of a much larger clone and does not match this DNA's translation at residue 5, likely because of a read error; the protein shown is translated from the DNA. This chain links TRDV2 with TRDJ1; tentatively, D is TRDD3 (6 bases). From germline, CDR1 is GEAIGNYY and CDR2 EKD. The CDR3 loop spans 16 amino acids. V was trimmed by 3 bases and J by 2 bases, leaving 18 bases between them. CDR3 bases: TGTGCCTGTGACGCCCTCGGGGGAAGGTATACCGATAAACTCATCTTT. It translates to CACDALGGRYTDKLIF.

Notes on this clone: A read error likely explains this, since a far larger clone differs by one base. The V gene is TRDV2, the J gene TRDJ1, with 7 bases that match TRDD3. Germline loops: CDR1 GEAIGNYY, CDR2 EKD. After removal of 0 bases from V and 1 base from J, the junction contained 22 bases not matched to a gene. The CDR3 is made up of 21 amino acids. The CDR3 DNA follows: TGTGCCTGTGACACCCTCGAGGCTCCGAGTGAGGGATACCCTCGCACCGATAAACTCATCTTT. This encodes CACDTLEAPSEGYPRTDKLIF.

Comment on this clone: TCRdb lists the protein of a much larger clone for this DNA, which differs at residue 5, so this is likely a read error; the protein given here is translated from the DNA itself. This chain links TRDV1 with TRDJ1; 8 bases align to TRDD3. Germline CDR1 TSWWSYY, CDR2 QGS. This CDR3 spans 21 amino acids. Unmatched junction bases numbered 23, after V lost 5 bases and J lost 0 bases. CDR3 residues: CALGNLKSYWTGGQYTDKLIF. The CDR3 DNA sequence: TGTGCTCTTGGGAATCTAAAATCCTACTGGACTGGGGGGCAGTACACCGATAAACTCATCTTT.

In this sample, this clone turned up a few times. TCRdb lists the protein of a much larger clone for this DNA, which differs at residue 9, so this is likely a read error; the protein given here is translated from the DNA itself. V and J are TRDV1 and TRDJ1; D is possibly TRDD1 (5 bases). Trimming stripped 4 bases from V and 6 bases from J, with 21 bases between. The CDR3 contains 16 residues. Germline V lookup: CDR1 TSWWSYY, CDR2 QGS. Here the CDR3 reads CALGVPPIIGANKLIF. The CDR3 DNA follows: TGTGCTCTTGGGGTTCCGCCAATAATAGGGGCAAATAAACTCATCTTT.

This clone was recorded a few times. A read error is the likely source, as a far larger clone sits one nucleotide away. This same CDR3 is encoded by further DNA sequences in the sample. The rearrangement joins TRDV2 to TRDJ1; 7 nucleotides agree with TRDD3. The CDR3 runs to 17 residues. Germline V gene lookup returns CDR1 GEAIGNYY and CDR2 EKD. CDR3 bases: TGTGCCTGTGACACCGTTACCCCTGGGGGTTACACTGATAAACTCATCTTT. Protein sequence: CACDTVTPGGYTDKLIF.

This clone was counted between two and nine times. It is likely a read error: a sequence one base away is far more abundant. This chain's CDR3 is CACGTGALLGDHPQKSWDTRQMFF. CDR3 bases: TGTGCCTGTGGCACCGGCGCATTACTGGGGGATCATCCCCAAAAGTCCTGGGACACCCGACAGATGTTTTTC. The V gene is TRDV2, the J gene TRDJ3; 10 nucleotides align to TRDD3. CDR3 length: 24 residues. Germline CDR1 is GEAIGNYY and CDR2 is EKD.

Points on this clone: Given a far larger clone just one base away, this is likely a sequencing read error. A J gene of TRDJ1 was called, though the V gene was not; the table's D gene call, TRDD3, was not cross checked with the DNA. The CDR3 spans 25 residues. The CDR3 coding sequence is TGTGCTCTTGGGGAACTAGTTCCTACGACCGGCTTTACTGGGGGATATCCCTTACACCGTGATAAACTCATCTTT. This encodes CALGELVPTTGFTGGYPLHRDKLIF.

A note on this clone: TCRdb's listed protein matches a much larger clone and diverges from this DNA's translation at residue 14, likely through a read error; the protein shown comes from the DNA. This sequence joins TRDV2 and TRDJ1; TRDD3 agrees at 7 bases. The CDR3 is 19 amino acids. After removal of 1 base from V and 3 bases from J, the junction contained 19 bases not matched to a gene. Germline assignment: CDR1 GEAIGNYY and CDR2 EKD. The CDR3 here is CACDTVLGSNIKSSDKLIF. DNA of the CDR3: TGTGCCTGTGACACGGTACTGGGGAGCAACATAAAAAGCTCCGATAAACTCATCTTT.

Worth noting for this clone: This DNA's translation differs at residue 2 from TCRdb's protein, which comes from a much larger clone; a read error is likely, and the protein shown is translated from the DNA. V usage is TRDV1 and J usage is TRDJ1; 11 nucleotides agree with TRDD3. CDR3 length equals 19 residues. Germline CDR1 and CDR2: TSWWSYY and QGS. The CDR3 protein is CSLGEPTYAGGYRLGKLIF. CDR3 bases: TGTTCTCTTGGGGAACCCACCTACGCTGGGGGATACAGGTTAGGTAAACTCATCTTT.

This clone came up a few times. The rearrangement joins TRDV1 to TRDJ1, with 7 nucleotides matching TRDD3. Trimming took 11 bases from V and 2 from J; bases not matched to a gene: 5. The CDR3 is 12 amino acids. Germline assignment: CDR1 TSWWSYY and CDR2 QGS. CDR3 nucleotides: TGTGCTGGGGGATTGGATACCGATAAACTCATCTTT. This sequence encodes CAGGLDTDKLIF.

This clone was observed a few times. The junction does not match germline at one end; this may be a read error. In the same sample, other DNA sequences code for this CDR3. The chain combines TRDV3 with TRDJ1; 11 bases are shared with TRDD3. Germline V gene data show CDR1 as TVYSNPD and CDR2 as GDNSRS (reference sequence). This CDR3 is 20 amino acids long. The CDR3 nucleotides read TGCGCCTCTCAGTGGAGCTTTGGGGGCGCTGGGGGATACTACACCGATAAACTCATCTTC. As protein: CASQWSFGGAGGYYTDKLIF. The entire variable domain, with the rest obtained from reference TRDV3 and TRDJ1, is as follows: CDKVTQSSPDQTVASGSEVVLLCTYDTVYSNPDLFWYRIRPDYSFQFVFYGDNSRSEGADFTQGRFSVKHILTQKAFHLVISPVRTEDSATYYCASQWSFGGAGGYYTDKLIFGKGTRVTVEP.

This clone was detected only a few times. The TCRdb protein comes from a much larger clone and disagrees with this DNA's translation at residue 11, likely due to a read error; the protein given here is derived from the DNA. The genes are TRDV2 and TRDJ1; TRDD3 matches 13 bases. V shed 0 bases, J shed 4 bases, and the junction held 10 bases outside the gene matches. The germline V gene has CDR1 GEAIGNYY and CDR2 EKD. The CDR3 covers 18 residues. In DNA form, the CDR3 reads TGTGCCTGTGACACCTTACTGGGGGATACGCTTAATGGCGATAAACTCATCTTT. Translation: CACDTLLGDTLNGDKLIF.

This clone was seen a few times. The protein held in TCRdb is that of a much larger clone and does not match this DNA's translation at residue 9, likely because of a read error; the protein shown is translated from the DNA. This chain uses TRDV2 with TRDJ1, with 8 bases lining up with TRDD3. The germline CDR1 and CDR2 sequences are GEAIGNYY and EKD. CDR3 size: 18 residues. The V and J ends lost 3 bases and 0 bases, in that order; junction bases with no gene match: 14. In nucleotides, the CDR3 is TGTGCCTGTGACCCTACTGGGGGCCATCAATCGTACACCGATAAACTCATCTTT. This sequence encodes CACDPTGGHQSYTDKLIF.

In its sample, this clone was seen a few times. TCRdb lists the protein of a much larger clone for this DNA, which differs at residue 10, so this is likely a read error; the protein given here is translated from the DNA itself. The V gene is TRDV1, the J gene TRDJ1, with 7 bases aligning to TRDD3. The CDR3 covers 19 residues. J was trimmed by 7 bases and V by 1 base; bases with no gene match: 21. Germline lookup yields CDR1 TSWWSYY and CDR2 QGS. CDR3 residues: CALGEPTYAEGYRLGKLIF. In DNA, the CDR3 is TGTGCTCTTGGGGAACCCACCTACGCTGAGGGATACAGGTTAGGTAAACTCATCTTT.

A note on this clone: This DNA translates differently at residue 14 from the TCRdb protein, which is that of a much larger clone; a read error is likely, and the protein shown is the DNA's own translation. This chain connects TRDV2 to TRDJ1; 8 bases align to TRDD3. Germline V gene lookup returns CDR1 GEAIGNYY and CDR2 EKD. The CDR3 is 17 amino acids. Here the CDR3 DNA reads TGTGCCTGTGACCCAGTACTGGGGGCCTCTCCCACCGATATACTCATCTTT. This gives the protein CACDPVLGASPTDILIF.

By its share, this clone is large. Different DNA sequences within this sample yield the same CDR3. The V and J genes are TRDV2 and TRDJ1; 8 bases are a match to TRDD3. This CDR3 has 17 amino acids. Germline V gene data show CDR1 as GEAIGNYY and CDR2 as EKD. V trimming: 1 base; J trimming: 0 bases; junction bases outside the gene matches: 9. The CDR3 sequence: CACDTVTGGGHTDKLIF. The CDR3 nucleotides read TGTGCCTGTGACACTGTCACTGGGGGCGGACACACCGATAAACTCATCTTT.

This clone was found a few times. TCRdb records a much larger clone's protein for this DNA, with a difference at residue 11 that likely arises from a read error; the protein given is the translation of the DNA. This chain joins TRDV3 and TRDJ1; 8 bases map to TRDD3. Germline V gene sequence: CDR1 TVYSNPD, CDR2 GDNSRS (reference sequence). With V trimmed by 3 bases and J by 3 bases, 21 bases remained unmatched. This CDR3 has 18 residues. In nucleotides, the CDR3 is TGTGCCTTGCCGCACTTCGAGCACTGGGGGGTACAGGCCGATAAACTCATCTTT. Translating it yields CALPHFEHWGVQADKLIF.

This clone was found a few times. This sequence is one base from a far larger clone and is likely a read error. Additional DNA sequences in this sample encode the identical CDR3. The chain couples TRDV2 to TRDJ1; perhaps TRDD3 as D (5 bases). The CDR3 length is 16 residues. Germline V CDR1 and CDR2: GEAIGNYY, EKD. V was shortened by 0 bases and J by 0 bases, with 13 bases between the two germline ends. The CDR3 region is CACDTVGGLNTDKLIF. The DNA for the CDR3 is TGTGCCTGTGACACCGTAGGGGGCCTCAACACCGATAAACTCATCTTT.

The J gene is TRDJ3, the V gene TRDV2, with 7 bases matching TRDD3. This CDR3 has 18 residues. The germline gives CDR1 GEAIGNYY, CDR2 EKD. The V segment lost 1 base and the J segment 1 base; nucleotides outside the gene matches: 6. For the CDR3, the DNA is TGTGCCTGTGACACGGTGGGGGAGAGATCCTGGGACACCCGACAGATGTTTTTC. Its translation is CACDTVGERSWDTRQMFF.